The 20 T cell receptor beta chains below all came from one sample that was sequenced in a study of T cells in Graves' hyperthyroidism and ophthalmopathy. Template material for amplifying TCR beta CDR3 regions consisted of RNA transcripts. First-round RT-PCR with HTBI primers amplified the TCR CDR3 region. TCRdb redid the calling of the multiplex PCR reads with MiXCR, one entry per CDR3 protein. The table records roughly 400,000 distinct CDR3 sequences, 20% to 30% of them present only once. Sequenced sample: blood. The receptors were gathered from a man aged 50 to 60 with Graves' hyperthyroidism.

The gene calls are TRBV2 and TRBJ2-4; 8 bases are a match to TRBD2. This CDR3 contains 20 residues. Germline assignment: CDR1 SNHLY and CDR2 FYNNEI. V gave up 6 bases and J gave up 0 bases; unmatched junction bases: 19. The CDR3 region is CASSGPGLEAMSLAKNIQYF. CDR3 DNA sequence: TGTGCCAGCAGCGGCCCGGGACTAGAGGCCATGTCGCTAGCCAAAAACATTCAGTACTTC. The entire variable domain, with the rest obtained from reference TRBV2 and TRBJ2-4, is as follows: EPEVTQTPSHQVTQMGQEVILRCVPISNHLYFYWYRQILGQKVEFLVSFYNNEISEKSEIFDDQFSVERPDGSNFTLKIRSTKLEDSAMYFCASSGPGLEAMSLAKNIQYFGAGTRLSVL.

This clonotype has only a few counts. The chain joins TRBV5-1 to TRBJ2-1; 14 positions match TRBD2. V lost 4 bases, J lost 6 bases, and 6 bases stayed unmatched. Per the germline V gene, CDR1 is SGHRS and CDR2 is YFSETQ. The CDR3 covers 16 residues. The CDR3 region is CASSRGTSGGSNEQFF. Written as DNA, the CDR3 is TGCGCCAGCAGCAGGGGGACTAGCGGGGGATCCAATGAGCAGTTCTTC.

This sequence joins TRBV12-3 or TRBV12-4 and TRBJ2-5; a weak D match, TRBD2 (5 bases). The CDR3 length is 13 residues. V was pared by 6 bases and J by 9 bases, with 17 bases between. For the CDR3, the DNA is TGTGCCAGCAGCCGGACCACCGGAGCGGCCCAGTACTTC. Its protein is CASSRTTGAAQYF.

CDR3 sequence: CASKAGGRSTDTQYF. CDR3 coding DNA: TGTGCCAGCAAGGCGGGGGGGAGGAGCACAGATACGCAGTATTTT. The gene calls are TRBV2 and TRBJ2-3; TRBD2 aligns across 9 bases. CDR3 size: 15 residues. After removal of 7 bases from V and 0 bases from J, the junction contained 5 bases not matched to a gene. Germline-derived CDR1 and CDR2 are SNHLY and FYNNEI.

CDR3 nucleotides: TGTGCCAGCAGCCCCCTGTGGACTAGCGGGAGGGCCGGTTATGAGCAGTTCTTC. The encoded protein is CASSPLWTSGRAGYEQFF. This chain links TRBV7-9 with TRBJ2-1; 15 bases are a match to TRBD2. Germline values: CDR1 SEHNR, CDR2 FQNEAQ (reference sequence). CDR3 length: 18 amino acids. The V gene end was trimmed by 5 bases and the J gene end by 8 bases; junction bases not matched to a gene: 13.

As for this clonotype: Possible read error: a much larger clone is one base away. CDR3 sequence (DNA): TGTGCCTCCTACCGGGACAGGGCTTCCCCTAGTAACACTGAAGCTCTCTTT. Translation gives CASYRDRASPSNTEALF. The genes are TRBV6-1 and TRBJ1-1, with TRBD1 matching over 9 bases. The CDR3 is 17 amino acids. Per germline, CDR1 MNHNS and CDR2 SASEGT.

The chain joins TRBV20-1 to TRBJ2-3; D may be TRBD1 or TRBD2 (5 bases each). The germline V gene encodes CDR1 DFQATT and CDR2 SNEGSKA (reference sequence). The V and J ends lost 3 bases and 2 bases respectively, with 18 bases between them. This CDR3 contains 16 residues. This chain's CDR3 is CSASWVWDPDTDTQYF. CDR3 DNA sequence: TGCAGTGCTAGTTGGGTCTGGGACCCCGACACAGATACGCAGTATTTT.

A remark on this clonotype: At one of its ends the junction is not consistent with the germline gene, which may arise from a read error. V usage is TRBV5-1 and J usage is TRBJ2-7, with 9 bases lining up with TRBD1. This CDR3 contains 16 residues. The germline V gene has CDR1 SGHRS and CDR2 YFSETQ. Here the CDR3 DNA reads TGTGCCAGTAGTCTCCGCCGGGACAGGGATTCCGACGAGCAGTACTTC. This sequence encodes CASSLRRDRDSDEQYF.

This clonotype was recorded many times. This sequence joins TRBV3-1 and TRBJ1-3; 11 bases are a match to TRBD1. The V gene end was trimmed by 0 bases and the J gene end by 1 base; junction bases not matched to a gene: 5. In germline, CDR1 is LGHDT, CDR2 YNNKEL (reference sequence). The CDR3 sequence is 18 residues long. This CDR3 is CASSQDRGQGASGNTIYF. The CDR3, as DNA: TGTGCCAGCAGCCAAGATCGAGGACAGGGGGCTTCTGGAAACACCATATATTTT. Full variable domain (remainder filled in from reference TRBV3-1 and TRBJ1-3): DTAVSQTPKYLVTQMGNDKSIKCEQNLGHDTMYWYKQDSKKFLKIMFSYNNKELIINETVPNRFSPKSPDKAHLNLHINSLELGDSAVYFCASSQDRGQGASGNTIYFGEGSWLTVV.

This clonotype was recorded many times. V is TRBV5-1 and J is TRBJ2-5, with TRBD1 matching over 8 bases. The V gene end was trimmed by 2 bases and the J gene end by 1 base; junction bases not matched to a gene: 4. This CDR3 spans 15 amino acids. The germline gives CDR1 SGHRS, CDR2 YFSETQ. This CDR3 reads CASSLQGVPQETQYF. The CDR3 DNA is TGCGCCAGCAGCTTACAGGGGGTCCCCCAAGAGACCCAGTACTTC.

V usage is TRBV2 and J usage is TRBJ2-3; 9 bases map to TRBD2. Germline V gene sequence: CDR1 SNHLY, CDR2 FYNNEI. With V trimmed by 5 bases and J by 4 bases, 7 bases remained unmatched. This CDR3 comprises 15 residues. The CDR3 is CASSTLGGRADTQYF. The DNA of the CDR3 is TGTGCCAGCAGTACCCTCGGCGGGAGGGCAGATACGCAGTATTTT.

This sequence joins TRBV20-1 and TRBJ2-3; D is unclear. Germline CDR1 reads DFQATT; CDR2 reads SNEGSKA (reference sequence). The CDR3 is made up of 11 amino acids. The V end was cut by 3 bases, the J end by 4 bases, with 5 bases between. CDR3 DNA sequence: TGCAGTGCTAGCCGGTCAGATACGCAGTATTTT. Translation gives CSASRSDTQYF.

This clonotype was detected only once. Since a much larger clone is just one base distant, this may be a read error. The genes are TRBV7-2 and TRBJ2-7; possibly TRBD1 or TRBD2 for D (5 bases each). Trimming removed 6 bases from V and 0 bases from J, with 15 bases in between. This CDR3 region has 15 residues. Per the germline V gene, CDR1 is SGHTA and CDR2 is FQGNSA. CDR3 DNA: TGTGCCAGCAGTTACTCGGCAGGGAGCTCCTACGAGCAGTACTTC. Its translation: CASSYSAGSSYEQYF.

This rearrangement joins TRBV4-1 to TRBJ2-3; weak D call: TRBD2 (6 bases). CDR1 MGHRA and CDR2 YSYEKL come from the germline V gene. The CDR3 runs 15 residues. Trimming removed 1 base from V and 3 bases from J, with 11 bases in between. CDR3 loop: CASSQGDWSTDTQYF. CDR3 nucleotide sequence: TGCGCCAGCAGCCAAGGGGACTGGTCGACAGATACGCAGTATTTT.

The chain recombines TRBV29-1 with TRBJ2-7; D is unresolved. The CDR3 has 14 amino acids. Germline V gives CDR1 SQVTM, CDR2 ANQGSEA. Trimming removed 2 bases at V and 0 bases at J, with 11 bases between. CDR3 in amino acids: CSVESAKLSYEQYF. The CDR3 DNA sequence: TGCAGCGTTGAATCAGCAAAACTCTCCTACGAGCAGTACTTC.

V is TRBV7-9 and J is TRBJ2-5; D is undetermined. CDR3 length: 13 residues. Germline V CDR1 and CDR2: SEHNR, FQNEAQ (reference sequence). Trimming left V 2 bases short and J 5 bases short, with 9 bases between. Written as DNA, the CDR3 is TGTGCCAGCAGCTTAACCGCACTCGAGACCCAGTACTTC. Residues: CASSLTALETQYF.

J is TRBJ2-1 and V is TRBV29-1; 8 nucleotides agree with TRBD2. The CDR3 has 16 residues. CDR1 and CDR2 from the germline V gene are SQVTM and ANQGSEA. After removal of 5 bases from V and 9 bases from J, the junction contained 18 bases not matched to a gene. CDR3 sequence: CSVRPLFGRAPSEQFF. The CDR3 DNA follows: TGCAGCGTTCGCCCCTTGTTCGGGAGGGCCCCAAGTGAGCAGTTCTTC.

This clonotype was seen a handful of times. The DNA for the CDR3 is TGCGCCAGCAGTGACTTGATGACTCGCGGTGAGCAGTTCTTC. It specifies CASSDLMTRGEQFF. The chain carries TRBV10-1 and TRBJ2-1; D not certain. Trimming took 3 bases from V and 9 from J, leaving 15 bases between them. The CDR3 consists of 14 residues. The V gene's germline CDR1 is WNHNN and CDR2 SYGVQD (reference sequence).

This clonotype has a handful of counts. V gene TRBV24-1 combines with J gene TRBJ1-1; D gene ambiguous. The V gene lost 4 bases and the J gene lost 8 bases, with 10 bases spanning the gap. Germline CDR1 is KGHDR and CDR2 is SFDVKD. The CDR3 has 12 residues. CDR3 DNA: TGTGCCACCAGTGACCGGACCTCGGAAGCTTTCTTT. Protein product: CATSDRTSEAFF.

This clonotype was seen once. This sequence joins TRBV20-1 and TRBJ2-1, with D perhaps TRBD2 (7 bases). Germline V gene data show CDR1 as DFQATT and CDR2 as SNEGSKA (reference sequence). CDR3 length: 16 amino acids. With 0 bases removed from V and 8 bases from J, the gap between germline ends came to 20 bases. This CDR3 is CSARDGGGGGGYEQFF. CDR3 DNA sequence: TGCAGTGCTAGAGATGGGGGTGGGGGAGGGGGTTATGAGCAGTTCTTC.